Below are 18 T cell receptor beta chains sequenced from a single sample in a study of T cell responses to AZD1222 COVID-19 vaccine. Profiled with immunoSEQ multiplex PCR; TCRdb holds only in-frame clones, not every one. The table includes approximately 180,000 clones, around 93% detected once. The sample was peripheral blood, taken 28 days after the second dose of the MenACWY control vaccine. Receptors were obtained from an adult who received the MenACWY meningococcal vaccine as a control.

The V call is TRBV6-6, the J call TRBJ1-6; D possibly corresponds to TRBD1 (5 bases). This CDR3 spans 18 amino acids. Trimming pared 5 bases from V and 5 bases from J, leaving 22 bases between. CDR1 and CDR2 from the germline V gene are MNHNY and SVGAGI (reference sequence). This chain's CDR3 is CASSPEPVRGGDNSPLHF. DNA for the CDR3: TGTGCCAGCAGTCCCGAACCAGTCCGGGGAGGGGATAATTCACCCCTCCACTTT.

This clone appeared once. V is TRBV10-3 and J is TRBJ1-2; D perhaps matches TRBD1 (5 bases). The germline gives CDR1 ENHRY, CDR2 SYGVKD. The CDR3 is 12 residues long. V was clipped by 9 bases and J by 3 bases, with 11 bases between them. The CDR3 region is CAIGRGDYGYTF. The DNA of the CDR3 is TGTGCCATTGGGAGGGGAGACTATGGCTACACCTTC.

V gene TRBV9 combines with J gene TRBJ1-2; TRBD1 aligns across 9 bases. V trimming: 4 bases; J trimming: 4 bases; junction bases outside the gene matches: 20. CDR3 size: 19 residues. Germline V gene lookup returns CDR1 SGDLS and CDR2 YYNGEE. The CDR3 coding sequence is TGTGCCAGCAGCCCCGAGGAGGCGACAGGACAGGGGCTGCGCTATGGCTACACCTTC. Protein product: CASSPEEATGQGLRYGYTF.

The chain has TRBV4-3 and TRBJ1-4, with a weak D call TRBD1 (5 bases). Trimming removed 2 bases at V and 1 base at J, with 14 bases between. Germline-derived CDR1 and CDR2 are LGHNA and YSLEER. CDR3 length equals 17 residues. The CDR3 loop is CASSQRRGVGTNEKLFF. CDR3 coding DNA: TGCGCCAGCAGCCAACGACGGGGCGTCGGAACTAATGAAAAACTGTTTTTT.

The J gene is TRBJ2-2, the V gene TRBV5-6, with D hard to call. Looked up from germline, CDR1 is SGHDT and CDR2 is YYEEEE. Trimming removed 0 bases at V and 4 bases at J, with 10 bases between. The CDR3 totals 15 residues. The CDR3 loop reads CASSLGQIVTGELFF. The CDR3, as DNA: TGTGCCAGCAGCTTGGGACAAATAGTCACCGGGGAGCTGTTTTTT. Full variable domain (missing parts from reference TRBV5-6 and TRBJ2-2): DAGVTQSPTHLIKTRGQQVTLRCSPKSGHDTVSWYQQALGQGPQFIFQYYEEEERQRGNFPDRFSGHQFPNYSSELNVNALLLGDSALYLCASSLGQIVTGELFFGEGSRLTVL.

The V gene is TRBV6-5, the J gene TRBJ2-1; 12 bases map to TRBD2. J gave up 9 bases and V 0 bases, and 6 bases lay outside the gene matches. From germline, CDR1 is MNHEY and CDR2 SVGAGI. The CDR3 spans 16 residues. Here the CDR3 DNA reads TGTGCCAGCAGTTACTCTTTACTAGCGGGGGGTAGTGAGCAGTTCTTC. This sequence encodes CASSYSLLAGGSEQFF.

The chain couples TRBV5-1 to TRBJ2-2; either TRBD1 or TRBD2 may supply D (5 bases each). The CDR3 has 17 residues. CDR1 is SGHRS, CDR2 YFSETQ, per germline. Trimming left V 4 bases short and J 2 bases short, with 18 bases between. CDR3 sequence: CASSALTTGTNTGELFF. The CDR3, as DNA: TGCGCCAGCAGCGCCCTGACAACGGGGACCAACACCGGGGAGCTGTTTTTT.

The genes are TRBV4-1 and TRBJ1-2; D might be TRBD1 (6 bases). V lost 0 bases and J lost 4, with 15 bases in between. CDR1 MGHRA and CDR2 YSYEKL come from the germline V gene. The CDR3 runs to 16 residues. The CDR3: CASSQENGTRSYGYTF. The CDR3 DNA reads as TGCGCCAGCAGCCAAGAGAACGGGACAAGATCCTATGGCTACACCTTC.

The chain carries TRBV7-9 and TRBJ2-7; tentative D call: TRBD2 (7 bases). The V gene lost 1 base and the J gene lost 2 bases, with 9 bases spanning the gap. The germline V gene encodes CDR1 SEHNR and CDR2 FQNEAQ (reference sequence). The CDR3 has 14 residues. The CDR3 sequence: CASSLEGGPYEQYF. The CDR3 DNA sequence: TGTGCCAGCAGCTTAGAGGGGGGGCCCTACGAGCAGTACTTC.

The chain joins TRBV5-1 to TRBJ2-3; 7 bases line up with TRBD2. The length of the CDR3 is 14 residues. CDR1 is SGHRS, CDR2 YFSETQ, per germline. The V and J ends lost 2 bases and 5 bases, in that order; junction bases with no gene match: 5. CDR3 coding DNA: TGCGCCAGCAGCTTCGAAGGGAGGGAAGATACGCAGTATTTT. It encodes CASSFEGREDTQYF.

Only a few counts were recorded for this clone. The rearrangement joins TRBV29-1 to TRBJ1-2; possibly TRBD1 for D (6 bases). The CDR3 is 16 residues long. The germline V gene has CDR1 SQVTM and CDR2 ANQGSEA. Between the trimmed V and J ends, which lost 6 bases and 0 bases, there was a span of 20 bases. CDR3 sequence reads: CSVSRTALPTNYGYTF. DNA for the CDR3: TGCAGCGTGTCTAGGACAGCACTCCCAACTAACTATGGCTACACCTTC.

The chain has TRBV2 and TRBJ1-1; D is possibly TRBD1 (6 bases). The CDR3 length is 13 residues. Germline assignment: CDR1 SNHLY and CDR2 FYNNEI. The V gene lost 7 bases and the J gene lost 1 base, with 10 bases spanning the gap. As DNA, the CDR3 is TGTGCCAGCATATTACAGGGGAACACTGAAGCTTTCTTT. Translating it yields CASILQGNTEAFF.

The chain carries TRBV27 and TRBJ1-5; the match to TRBD1 covers 7 bases. CDR1 is MNHEY and CDR2 is SMNVEV in the germline V gene (reference sequence). The V gene end was trimmed by 9 bases and the J gene end by 0 bases; junction bases not matched to a gene: 11. CDR3 length equals 16 residues. Here the CDR3 reads CASGTQGTHSNQPQHF. Written as DNA, the CDR3 is TGTGCCAGTGGAACACAGGGGACTCATAGCAATCAGCCCCAGCATTTT.

This chain links TRBV18 with TRBJ1-1; D not resolved. Trimming pared 0 bases from V and 2 bases from J, leaving 10 bases between. CDR3 length: 15 residues. Germline CDR1 reads KGHSH; CDR2 reads LQKENI. CDR3 protein: CASSPPPRKNTEAFF. DNA of the CDR3: TGTGCCAGCTCACCACCGCCACGGAAAAACACTGAAGCTTTCTTT.

V usage is TRBV6-5 and J usage is TRBJ1-3; D gene unclear. Germline CDR1 is MNHEY and CDR2 is SVGAGI. V was shortened by 6 bases and J by 1 base, with 7 bases between the two germline ends. The CDR3 spans 13 residues. The CDR3 sequence: CASRRESGNTIYF. In DNA, the CDR3 is TGTGCCAGCAGGCGGGAATCTGGAAACACCATATATTTT.

The chain recombines TRBV27 with TRBJ2-2; D unresolved. With 6 bases removed from V and 6 bases from J, the gap between germline ends came to 11 bases. Germline CDR1 reads MNHEY; CDR2 reads SMNVEV (reference sequence). This CDR3 spans 13 amino acids. CDR3 in amino acids: CASSPSEPGELFF. CDR3 coding DNA: TGTGCCAGCAGCCCCTCTGAACCCGGGGAGCTGTTTTTT.

The chain couples TRBV7-9 to TRBJ1-2, with D unresolved. CDR1 is SEHNR, CDR2 FQNEAQ, per germline (reference sequence). This CDR3 spans 12 amino acids. The germline V and J ends were trimmed by 1 base and 8 bases, with 8 bases remaining between them. CDR3 region: CASSLVGAGYTF. The CDR3 DNA reads TGTGCCAGCAGCTTAGTGGGAGCGGGCTACACCTTC.

The genes are TRBV6-4 and TRBJ1-2; 10 positions match TRBD1. The CDR3 runs to 14 residues. CDR1 is MRHNA, CDR2 SNTAGT, per germline. Unmatched junction bases numbered 4, after V lost 6 bases and J lost 3 bases. The CDR3 DNA reads TGTGCCAGCAGACCGGACAGGGGGGACTATGGCTACACCTTC. This encodes CASRPDRGDYGYTF.